Below, 15 T cell receptor beta chains from the same sample are listed, as sequenced in a study of shared clonotypes between healthy human individuals. Here immunoSEQ multiplex PCR was the method, and the copy in TCRdb shows in-frame clones only, minus some. The sample yields nearly 750,000 clones, 55% to 80% seen once. Sequenced input: memory CD4+ T cells sorted from blood. Stated subset: CD45RA-negative fraction. These receptors all come from a woman aged 25 to 39 in good health.

The chain combines TRBV19 with TRBJ2-7; D is uncertain. The germline V gene has CDR1 LNHDA and CDR2 SQIVND (reference sequence). The V gene lost 7 bases and the J gene lost 4 bases, with 14 bases spanning the gap. The length of the CDR3 is 13 residues. The CDR3 here is CASTGPAGYEQYF. The CDR3 DNA reads TGTGCCAGTACCGGGCCGGCCGGATACGAGCAGTACTTC.

This clone was recorded only once. This chain connects TRBV7-2 to TRBJ2-5; possible D gene TRBD2, 6 bases. V lost 5 bases, J lost 5 bases, and 15 bases lay in between. Germline assignment: CDR1 SGHTA and CDR2 FQGNSA. The CDR3 consists of 14 residues. The CDR3 region is CASSIGTVRETQYF. The DNA for the CDR3 is TGTGCCAGCAGCATCGGGACTGTCCGTGAGACCCAGTACTTC.

The chain is built from TRBV25-1 and TRBJ2-1, with no clear D. The CDR3 contains 14 residues. Germline-derived CDR1 and CDR2 are MGHDK and SYGVNS. Trimming removed 5 bases from V and 0 bases from J, with 8 bases in between. The CDR3, as DNA: TGTGCCAGCAGTAGAGGAAGCTCCTACAATGAGCAGTTCTTC. This gives the protein CASSRGSSYNEQFF.

The V and J genes are TRBV19 and TRBJ2-1; 9 nucleotides line up with TRBD2. Germline CDR1 reads LNHDA; CDR2 reads SQIVND (reference sequence). With V trimmed by 10 bases and J by 7 bases, 8 bases remained unmatched. This CDR3 has 13 amino acids. For the CDR3, the DNA is TGTGCCACCAGGGGCGGGAGGGGGAATGAGCAGTTCTTC. Protein product: CATRGGRGNEQFF.

The V and J genes are TRBV19 and TRBJ2-2, with 8 bases matching TRBD2. This CDR3 has 14 residues. CDR1 LNHDA and CDR2 SQIVND come from the germline V gene (reference sequence). Trimming removed 9 bases from V and 7 bases from J; junction bases left unmatched: 10. The DNA of the CDR3 is TGTGCCAGCCTTACTGCGGGGGGCGGCGGGGAGCTGTTTTTT. It codes for CASLTAGGGGELFF.

This clone was picked up a small number of times. V gene TRBV28 combines with J gene TRBJ1-2; D may be TRBD1 (5 bases). Germline loops: CDR1 MDHEN, CDR2 SYDVKM. The CDR3 is 14 residues long. V lost 7 bases, J lost 4 bases, and 16 bases lay in between. Here the CDR3 reads CASTKGGGTYGYTF. CDR3 bases: TGTGCCAGCACCAAGGGTGGGGGGACCTATGGCTACACCTTC.

V usage is TRBV29-1 and J usage is TRBJ2-7; D ambiguous. Germline values: CDR1 SQVTM, CDR2 ANQGSEA. Between the trimmed V and J ends, which lost 4 bases and 2 bases, there was a span of 6 bases. The CDR3 has 11 amino acids. The CDR3 here is CSVGDAYEQYF. The CDR3 DNA reads TGCAGCGTTGGGGATGCCTACGAGCAGTACTTC.

The chain is built from TRBV28 and TRBJ1-2; D is perhaps TRBD1 (6 bases). The CDR3 covers 15 residues. The germline gives CDR1 MDHEN, CDR2 SYDVKM. The V gene lost 6 bases and the J gene lost 3 bases, with 17 bases spanning the gap. The CDR3 DNA sequence: TGTGCCAGCAGATTTGGTCCGGGACATTACTATGGCTACACCTTC. Translating it yields CASRFGPGHYYGYTF.

This clone was observed once. The V call is TRBV6-8, the J call TRBJ2-7; 12 nucleotides match TRBD2. The V gene's germline CDR1 is MNHGY and CDR2 SAAAGT. Trimming took 9 bases from V and 7 from J; bases not matched to a gene: 19. The CDR3 length is 17 residues. CDR3 sequence (DNA): TGTGCCAGTAGAGCGATTGGACTAGCGGGACCCCTACGGGAGCAGTACTTC. Its protein product is CASRAIGLAGPLREQYF.

The chain is built from TRBV25-1 and TRBJ2-5; D is undetermined. This CDR3 is 15 amino acids long. The V gene's germline CDR1 is MGHDK and CDR2 SYGVNS. V was pared by 3 bases and J by 2 bases, with 13 bases between. This CDR3 is CASSDRQDFQETQYF. The CDR3 DNA reads as TGTGCCAGCAGTGATCGTCAGGATTTTCAAGAGACCCAGTACTTC.

V is TRBV29-1 and J is TRBJ2-2; D unclear. The CDR3 spans 13 residues. Germline V gene data show CDR1 as SQVTM and CDR2 as ANQGSEA. The V end lost 2 bases, the J end lost 5 bases, and 9 bases lay between the germline ends. CDR3 protein: CSVESQLTGELFF. As DNA, the CDR3 is TGCAGCGTTGAAAGCCAGTTGACCGGGGAGCTGTTTTTT.

The J gene is TRBJ1-1, the V gene TRBV21-1. TRBV21-1 constitutes a pseudogene. CDR3 length equals 13 residues. CDR3 nucleotides: TGTGCCCGCAATCCATTTATGAACACTGAAGCTTTCTTT. It specifies CARNPFMNTEAFF.

The chain couples TRBV27 to TRBJ1-4; D is perhaps TRBD1 (5 bases). Trimming removed 1 base from V and 0 bases from J, with 9 bases in between. This CDR3 contains 16 residues. Germline lookup yields CDR1 MNHEY and CDR2 SMNVEV (reference sequence). The CDR3 nucleotides are TGTGCCAGCAGTTTATACCCACAGGCAACTAATGAAAAACTGTTTTTT. Its protein product is CASSLYPQATNEKLFF.

V and J are TRBV4-1 and TRBJ1-4; D is undetermined. CDR3 length: 16 amino acids. Germline V lookup: CDR1 MGHRA, CDR2 YSYEKL. Trimming cost V 1 base and J 0 bases, with 9 bases left between them. CDR3 region: CASSQGPLATNEKLFF. CDR3 in DNA: TGCGCCAGCAGCCAAGGACCCCTTGCAACTAATGAAAAACTGTTTTTT.

The CDR3, as DNA: TGTGCCAGCAGCTTAGCGTACAGTCAGCAGTTCTTC. It encodes CASSLAYSQQFF. The rearrangement links TRBV7-9 to TRBJ2-1; no reliable D call. This CDR3 is built from 12 residues. The V gene's germline CDR1 is SEHNR and CDR2 FQNEAQ (reference sequence). Trimming pared 0 bases from V and 11 bases from J, leaving 8 bases between.